This T cell receptor (beta chain) was observed in a study of blood T cell repertoires in COVID-19. Study summary: Spain, Italy and the United States supplied samples that represented acute and convalescent COVID-19.

The repertoire was sequenced with immunoSEQ multiplex PCR; TCRdb's copy has only in-frame clones and lacks some. The table lists 200,000 to 250,000 clones, approximately 80% of them singletons, with roughly 10% in the top ten. The CDR3 is 14 amino acids. Germline trimming cut 5 bases from V and 4 bases from J; bases unmatched to any gene: 3. Germline CDR1 and CDR2: LNHDA and SQIVND (reference sequence). Source material: peripheral blood. The sequence came from a man over 45 with active or convalescent COVID-19. The rearrangement links TRBV19 to TRBJ2-3, with TRBD1 matching 10 bases. The CDR3 sequence is CASSDRGLSDTQYF. CDR3 sequence (DNA): TGTGCCAGTAGTGACAGGGGGCTTTCAGATACGCAGTATTTT.